A single sample gave rise to the 11 T cell receptor beta chains below, sequenced in a study of blood T cell repertoires in COVID-19. Here immunoSEQ multiplex PCR was the method, and the copy in TCRdb shows in-frame clones only, minus some. The table shows 200,000 to 300,000 clones, with 86% occurring only once. Sequencing input: peripheral blood. Receptors were obtained from a man under 40 with active or convalescent COVID-19.

This CDR3 is CSPRTGEAFF. CDR3 DNA sequence: TGCAGTCCCCGGACAGGGGAAGCTTTCTTT. The chain employs TRBV20-1 and TRBJ1-1; 8 nucleotides line up with TRBD1. The CDR3 totals 10 residues. The V and J ends lost 8 bases and 8 bases, in that order; junction bases with no gene match: 4. Germline V CDR1 and CDR2: DFQATT, SNEGSKA (reference sequence).

The chain carries TRBV6-2 or TRBV6-3 and TRBJ2-7; D gene unclear. Germline lookup yields CDR1 MNHEY and CDR2 SVGEGT. The CDR3 contains 16 residues. V lost 5 bases and J lost 3, with 20 bases in between. The CDR3 DNA follows: TGTGCCAGCAGTCCCCTGACTCGCCTTAGCAACTACGAGCAGTACTTC. Translation gives CASSPLTRLSNYEQYF.

The V call is TRBV18, the J call TRBJ2-3, with TRBD1 matching 7 bases. Germline V gene data show CDR1 as KGHSH and CDR2 as LQKENI. The J segment lost 0 bases and the V segment lost 4 bases, leaving 4 bases of the junction unmatched. This CDR3 has 15 residues. CDR3 nucleotides: TGTGCCAGCTCACTCGGGACAGCTAGCACAGATACGCAGTATTTT. Encoded protein: CASSLGTASTDTQYF.

This chain links TRBV6-6 with TRBJ1-4; 10 nucleotides agree with TRBD1. Germline CDR1 MNHNY, CDR2 SVGAGI (reference sequence). The CDR3 loop spans 14 amino acids. The ends lost 7 bases at V and 8 bases at J; junction bases unmatched: 7. The CDR3 coding sequence is TGTGCCAGCACACTAGACAGGGGGCGCGAAAAACTGTTTTTT. Translating gives CASTLDRGREKLFF.

The chain employs TRBV20-1 and TRBJ2-1, with 7 bases fitting TRBD1. The V and J ends lost 4 bases and 7 bases, in that order; junction bases with no gene match: 19. The CDR3 totals 17 residues. CDR1 and CDR2 from the germline V gene are DFQATT and SNEGSKA (reference sequence). The CDR3 loop reads CSAIDFVSQGVGNEQFF. CDR3 DNA sequence: TGCAGTGCTATTGATTTTGTCTCGCAGGGGGTAGGTAATGAGCAGTTCTTC.

This chain links TRBV7-8 with TRBJ2-7, with TRBD2 identical over 8 bases. CDR1 is SGHVS and CDR2 is FQNEAQ in the germline V gene. CDR3 size: 15 residues. V trimming: 2 bases; J trimming: 4 bases; junction bases outside the gene matches: 7. CDR3 amino acids: CASSLRPAGGYEQYF. The CDR3 bases are TGTGCCAGCAGCTTAAGGCCGGCGGGGGGATACGAGCAGTACTTC.

The chain uses TRBV7-6 and TRBJ2-1; tentatively, D is TRBD2 (5 bases). The ends were cut back, 5 bases at V and 0 bases at J, with 14 bases in the middle. The germline V gene has CDR1 SGHVS and CDR2 FNYEAQ. The CDR3 totals 16 residues. The CDR3 loop is CASSTETGSSYNEQFF. CDR3 DNA sequence: TGTGCCAGCAGCACAGAGACTGGGAGCTCCTACAATGAGCAGTTCTTC.

The chain joins TRBV7-2 to TRBJ2-7; TRBD2 agrees at 9 bases. The CDR3 length is 15 residues. The V and J ends lost 3 bases and 1 base, in that order; junction bases with no gene match: 4. Germline assignment: CDR1 SGHTA and CDR2 FQGNSA. CDR3 sequence: CASSLNSGGSYEQYF. CDR3 bases: TGTGCCAGCAGCTTGAATAGCGGGGGATCCTACGAGCAGTACTTC.

The chain joins TRBV6-6 to TRBJ1-1, with TRBD1 matching 10 bases. Germline V gene data show CDR1 as MNHNY and CDR2 as SVGAGI (reference sequence). J lost 3 bases, V lost 6 bases, and 4 bases had no gene match. The CDR3 extends over 14 amino acids. CDR3: CASRRDRGDTEAFF. CDR3 nucleotide sequence: TGTGCCAGCAGAAGGGACAGGGGAGACACTGAAGCTTTCTTT.

The chain couples TRBV18 to TRBJ1-4; weak D call: TRBD1 (5 bases). This CDR3 spans 12 amino acids. Per the germline V gene, CDR1 is KGHSH and CDR2 is LQKENI. Trimming took off 2 bases at V and 10 bases at J, with 8 bases between the two ends. The CDR3 region has the DNA TGTGCCAGCTCACCATCCCAGGGAAAACTGTTTTTT. Protein product: CASSPSQGKLFF.

J is TRBJ1-1 and V is TRBV6-5; D is ambiguous. Trimming stripped 6 bases from V and 6 bases from J, with 8 bases between. This CDR3 is 11 amino acids long. Germline V lookup: CDR1 MNHEY, CDR2 SVGAGI. CDR3 DNA: TGTGCCAGCAGAGTACAGCCTGAAGCTTTCTTT. Translating gives CASRVQPEAFF.